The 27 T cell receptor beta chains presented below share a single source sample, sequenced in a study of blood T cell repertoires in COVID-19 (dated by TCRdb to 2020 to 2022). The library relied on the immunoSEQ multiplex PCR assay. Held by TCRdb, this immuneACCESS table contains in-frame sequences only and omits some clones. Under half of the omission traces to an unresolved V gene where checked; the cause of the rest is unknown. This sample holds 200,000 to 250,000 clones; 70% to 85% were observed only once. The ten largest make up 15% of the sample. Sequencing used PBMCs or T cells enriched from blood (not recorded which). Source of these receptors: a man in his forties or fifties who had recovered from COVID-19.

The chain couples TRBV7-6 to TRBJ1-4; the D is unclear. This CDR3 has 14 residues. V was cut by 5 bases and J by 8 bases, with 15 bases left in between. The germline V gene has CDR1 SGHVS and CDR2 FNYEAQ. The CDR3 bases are TGTGCCAGCAGCCCCCAGCCGGGGTTGGAAAAACTGTTTTTT. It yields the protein CASSPQPGLEKLFF.

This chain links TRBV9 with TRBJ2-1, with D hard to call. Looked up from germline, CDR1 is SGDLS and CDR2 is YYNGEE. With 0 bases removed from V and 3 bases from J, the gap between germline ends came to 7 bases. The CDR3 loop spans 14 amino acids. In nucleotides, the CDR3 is TGTGCCAGCAGCGTAGAAAGAGTCTACAATGAGCAGTTCTTC. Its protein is CASSVERVYNEQFF.

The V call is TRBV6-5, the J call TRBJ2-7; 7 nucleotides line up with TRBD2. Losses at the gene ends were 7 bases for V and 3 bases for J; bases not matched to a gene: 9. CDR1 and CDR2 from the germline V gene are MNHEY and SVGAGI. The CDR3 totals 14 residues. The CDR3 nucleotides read TGTGCCAGCACCGAGCGGGACTATAACTACGAGCAGTACTTC. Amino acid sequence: CASTERDYNYEQYF.

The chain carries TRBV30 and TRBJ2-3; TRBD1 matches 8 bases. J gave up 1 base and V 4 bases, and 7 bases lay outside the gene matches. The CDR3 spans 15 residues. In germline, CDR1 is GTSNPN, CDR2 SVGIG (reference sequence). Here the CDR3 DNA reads TGTGCCTGGACCTTAACAGGGGGTCGCACAGATACGCAGTATTTT. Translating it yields CAWTLTGGRTDTQYF.

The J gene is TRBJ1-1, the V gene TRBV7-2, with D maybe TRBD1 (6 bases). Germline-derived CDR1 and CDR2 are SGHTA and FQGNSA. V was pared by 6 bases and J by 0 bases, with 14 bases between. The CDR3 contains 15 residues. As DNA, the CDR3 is TGTGCCAGCAGGCAGGGGCCATACATGAACACTGAAGCTTTCTTT. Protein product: CASRQGPYMNTEAFF.

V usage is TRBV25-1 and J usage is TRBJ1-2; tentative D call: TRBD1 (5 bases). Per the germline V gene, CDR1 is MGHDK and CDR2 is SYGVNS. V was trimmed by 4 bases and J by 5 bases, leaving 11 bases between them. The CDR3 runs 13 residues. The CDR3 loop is CASSGGREYGYTF. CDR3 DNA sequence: TGTGCCAGCAGTGGCGGCAGGGAATATGGCTACACCTTC.

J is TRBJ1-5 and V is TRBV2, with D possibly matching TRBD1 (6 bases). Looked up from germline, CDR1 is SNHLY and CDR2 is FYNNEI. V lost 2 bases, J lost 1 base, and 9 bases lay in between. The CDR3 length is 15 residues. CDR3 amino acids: CASSEQGQSNQPQHF. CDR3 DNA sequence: TGTGCCAGCAGTGAACAGGGGCAGAGCAATCAGCCCCAGCATTTT.

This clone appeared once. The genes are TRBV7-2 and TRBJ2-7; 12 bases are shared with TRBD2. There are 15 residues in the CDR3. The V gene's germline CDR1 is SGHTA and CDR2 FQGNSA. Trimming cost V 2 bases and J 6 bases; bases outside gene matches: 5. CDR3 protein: CASSLSSGGAFEQYF. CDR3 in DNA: TGTGCCAGCAGCTTATCTAGCGGGGGGGCCTTCGAGCAGTACTTC.

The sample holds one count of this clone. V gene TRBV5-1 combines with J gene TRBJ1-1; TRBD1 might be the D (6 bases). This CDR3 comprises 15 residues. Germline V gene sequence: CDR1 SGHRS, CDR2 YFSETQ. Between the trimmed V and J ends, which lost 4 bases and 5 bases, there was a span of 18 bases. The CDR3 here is CASSPLRGAGTEAFF. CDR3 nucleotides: TGCGCCAGCAGCCCCTTACGGGGGGCCGGGACTGAAGCTTTCTTT.

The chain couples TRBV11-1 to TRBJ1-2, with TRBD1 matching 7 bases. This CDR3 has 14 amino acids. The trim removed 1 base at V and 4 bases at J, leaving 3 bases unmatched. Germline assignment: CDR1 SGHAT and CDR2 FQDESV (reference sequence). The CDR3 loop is CASSLVDRRYGYTF. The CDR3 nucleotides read TGTGCCAGCAGCTTAGTGGACAGGCGCTATGGCTACACCTTC.

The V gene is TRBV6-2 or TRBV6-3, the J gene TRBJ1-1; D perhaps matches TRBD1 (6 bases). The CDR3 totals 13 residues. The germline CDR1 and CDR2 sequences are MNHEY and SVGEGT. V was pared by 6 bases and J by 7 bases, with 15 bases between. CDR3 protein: CASSGWGQNEAFF. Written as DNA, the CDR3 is TGTGCCAGCAGCGGATGGGGACAAAATGAAGCTTTCTTT.

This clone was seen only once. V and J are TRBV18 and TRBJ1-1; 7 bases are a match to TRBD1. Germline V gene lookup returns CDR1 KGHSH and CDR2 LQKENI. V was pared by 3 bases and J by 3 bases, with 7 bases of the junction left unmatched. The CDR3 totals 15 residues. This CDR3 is CASSPEGQGDTEAFF. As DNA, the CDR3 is TGTGCCAGCTCACCGGAGGGGCAGGGGGACACTGAAGCTTTCTTT.

The CDR3 region has the DNA TGCAGCGTTAGATGGACTGAGCAGTACTTC. The encoded protein is CSVRWTEQYF. The chain joins TRBV29-1 to TRBJ2-7; weak D call: TRBD2 (5 bases). The CDR3 contains 10 residues. V shed 5 bases and J shed 7 bases, with 9 bases lying between them. Germline values: CDR1 SQVTM, CDR2 ANQGSEA.

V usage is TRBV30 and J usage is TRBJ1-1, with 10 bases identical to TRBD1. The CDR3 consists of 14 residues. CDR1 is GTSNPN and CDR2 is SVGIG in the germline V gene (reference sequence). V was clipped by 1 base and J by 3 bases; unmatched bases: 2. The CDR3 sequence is CAWSGTGGDTEAFF. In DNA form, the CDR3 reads TGTGCCTGGAGTGGGACAGGGGGAGACACTGAAGCTTTCTTT. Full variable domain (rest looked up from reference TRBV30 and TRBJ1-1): SQTIHQWPATLVQPVGSPLSLECTVEGTSNPNLYWYRQAAGRGLQLLFYSVGIGQISSEVPQNLSASRPQDRQFILSSKKLLLSDSGFYLCAWSGTGGDTEAFFGQGTRLTVV.

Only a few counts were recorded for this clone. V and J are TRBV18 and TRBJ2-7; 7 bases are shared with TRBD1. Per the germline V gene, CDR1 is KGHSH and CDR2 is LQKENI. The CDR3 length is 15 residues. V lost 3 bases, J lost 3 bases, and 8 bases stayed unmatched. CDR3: CASSPRQGGFYEQYF. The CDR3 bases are TGTGCCAGCTCACCGCGACAGGGTGGATTCTACGAGCAGTACTTC.

The CDR3 region is CASSLGTAQNQPQHF. In DNA, the CDR3 is TGTGCCAGCAGTCTAGGGACAGCCCAAAATCAGCCCCAGCATTTT. J is TRBJ1-5 and V is TRBV21-1; the D segment call TRBD1 is taken from the table without a DNA check. TRBV21-1 is a pseudogene segment. The CDR3 runs 15 residues.

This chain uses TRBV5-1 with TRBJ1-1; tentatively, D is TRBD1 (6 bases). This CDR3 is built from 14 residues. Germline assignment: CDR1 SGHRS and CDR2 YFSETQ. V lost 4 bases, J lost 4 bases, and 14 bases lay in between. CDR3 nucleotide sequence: TGCGCCAGCAGCCCACACAGGGAGGGCACTGAAGCTTTCTTT. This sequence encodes CASSPHREGTEAFF.

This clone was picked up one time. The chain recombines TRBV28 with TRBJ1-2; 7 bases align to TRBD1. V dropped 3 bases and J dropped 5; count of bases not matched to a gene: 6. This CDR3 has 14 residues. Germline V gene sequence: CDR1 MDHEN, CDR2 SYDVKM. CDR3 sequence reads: CASSFPGTAYGYTF. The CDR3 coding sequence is TGTGCCAGCAGTTTTCCCGGGACAGCATATGGCTACACCTTC.

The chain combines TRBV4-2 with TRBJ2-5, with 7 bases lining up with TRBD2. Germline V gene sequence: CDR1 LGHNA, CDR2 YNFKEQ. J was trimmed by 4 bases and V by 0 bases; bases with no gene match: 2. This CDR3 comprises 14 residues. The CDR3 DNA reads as TGTGCCAGCAGCCAAGATGCTAGCGGAGAGACCCAGTACTTC. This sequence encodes CASSQDASGETQYF.

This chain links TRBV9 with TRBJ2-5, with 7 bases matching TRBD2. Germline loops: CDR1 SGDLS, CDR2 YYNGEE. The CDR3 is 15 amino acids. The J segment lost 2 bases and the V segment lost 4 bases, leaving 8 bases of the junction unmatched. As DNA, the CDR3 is TGTGCCAGCAGCCCCAACGGGCGGGGGCAAGAGACCCAGTACTTC. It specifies CASSPNGRGQETQYF.

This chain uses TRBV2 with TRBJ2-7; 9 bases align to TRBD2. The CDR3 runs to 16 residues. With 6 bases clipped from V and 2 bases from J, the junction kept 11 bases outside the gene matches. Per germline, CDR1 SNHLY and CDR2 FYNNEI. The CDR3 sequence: CASSAGHSGSPYEQYF. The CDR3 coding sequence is TGTGCCAGCAGCGCTGGGCATAGCGGGAGTCCCTACGAGCAGTACTTC.

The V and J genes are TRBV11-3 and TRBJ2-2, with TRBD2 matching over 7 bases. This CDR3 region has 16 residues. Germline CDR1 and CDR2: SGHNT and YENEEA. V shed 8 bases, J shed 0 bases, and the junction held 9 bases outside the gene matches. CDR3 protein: CASASGGNANTGELFF. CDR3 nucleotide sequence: TGTGCCAGCGCCTCGGGGGGAAATGCGAACACCGGGGAGCTGTTTTTT.

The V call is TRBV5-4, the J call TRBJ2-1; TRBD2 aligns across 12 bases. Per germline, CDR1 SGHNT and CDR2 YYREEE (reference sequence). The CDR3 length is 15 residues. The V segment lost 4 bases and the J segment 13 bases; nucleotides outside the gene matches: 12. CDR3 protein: CASSEGGLAGFFQFF. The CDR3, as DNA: TGTGCCAGCAGCGAGGGTGGACTAGCGGGATTTTTTCAGTTCTTC.

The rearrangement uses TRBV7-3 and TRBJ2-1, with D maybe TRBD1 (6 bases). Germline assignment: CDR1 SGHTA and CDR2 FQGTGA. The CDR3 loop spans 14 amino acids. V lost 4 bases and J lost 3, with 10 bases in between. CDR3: CASSSQTGYNEQFF. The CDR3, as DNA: TGTGCCAGCAGCTCCCAGACAGGCTACAATGAGCAGTTCTTC.

CDR3 amino acids: CASSLTRETGGYTF. CDR3 DNA sequence: TGTGCCAGCTCCCTAACCCGGGAAACGGGAGGCTACACCTTC. This sequence joins TRBV18 and TRBJ1-2; no clear D gene. The CDR3 extends over 14 amino acids. From germline, CDR1 is KGHSH and CDR2 LQKENI. V lost 6 bases and J lost 8, with 19 bases in between.

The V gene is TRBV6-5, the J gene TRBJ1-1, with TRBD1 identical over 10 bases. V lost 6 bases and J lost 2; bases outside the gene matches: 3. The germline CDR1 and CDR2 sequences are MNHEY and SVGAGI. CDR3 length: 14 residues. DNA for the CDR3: TGTGCCAGCAGGAAGACAGGGGGCAACACTGAAGCTTTCTTT. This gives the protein CASRKTGGNTEAFF.

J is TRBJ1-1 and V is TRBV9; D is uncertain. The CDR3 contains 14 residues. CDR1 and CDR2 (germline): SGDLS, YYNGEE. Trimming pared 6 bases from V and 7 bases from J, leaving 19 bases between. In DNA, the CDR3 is TGTGCCAGCACGAAAACCGTTCAGACGGGTGAAGCTTTCTTT. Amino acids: CASTKTVQTGEAFF.